The 11 T cell receptor beta chains given below trace back to one sample, sequenced in a study of T cell repertoires in cytomegalovirus infection. Each CDR3 protein gets one entry after TCRdb re-called the reads with MiXCR. The sample has under 250,000 distinct CDR3 sequences, roughly 6.5% seen once. Sequenced sample: PBMCs. These receptor sequences come from a human donor in good health (CMV status not recorded). Some clones in this sample may be carry-over from other donors' samples.

This clonotype was picked up many times. V usage is TRBV7-2 and J usage is TRBJ1-2; weak D call: TRBD1 (6 bases). This CDR3 contains 15 residues. V gave up 1 base and J gave up 3 bases, with 12 bases separating them. Germline CDR1 is SGHTA and CDR2 is FQGNSA. CDR3 DNA: TGTGCCAGCAGCTTAGTGGGGGGGCTCCACTATGGCTACACCTTC. As protein: CASSLVGGLHYGYTF.

This clonotype has ten or more counts. V is TRBV11-2 and J is TRBJ1-2; D is uncertain. Looked up from germline, CDR1 is SGHAT and CDR2 is FQNNGV. The CDR3 runs to 14 residues. Trimming cost V 5 bases and J 6 bases, with 16 bases left between them. CDR3 in DNA: TGTGCCAGCAGCACCCCCAAGGATGGGAATGGCTACACCTTC. Amino acid sequence: CASSTPKDGNGYTF.

This clonotype was counted ten times or more. J is TRBJ1-5 and V is TRBV7-2; the D is unclear. Germline V gene lookup returns CDR1 SGHTA and CDR2 FQGNSA. The V end lost 0 bases, the J end lost 6 bases, and 12 bases lay between the germline ends. The CDR3 contains 15 residues. CDR3 coding DNA: TGTGCCAGCAGCTTAGCCGATCAAGTGGGTCAGCCCCAGCATTTT. It translates to CASSLADQVGQPQHF.

The chain combines TRBV3-1 with TRBJ1-4; D remains unclear. This CDR3 is 12 amino acids long. CDR1 is LGHDT, CDR2 YNNKEL, per germline (reference sequence). V was trimmed by 8 bases and J by 8 bases, leaving 12 bases between them. The CDR3 bases are TGTGCCAGCTCCCAGTACATGGAAAAACTGTTTTTT. Amino acid sequence: CASSQYMEKLFF.

This clonotype was detected ten times or more. V and J are TRBV20-1 and TRBJ2-1, with a weak D call TRBD2 (7 bases). The CDR3 sequence is 12 residues long. Germline CDR1 DFQATT, CDR2 SNEGSKA (reference sequence). Written as DNA, the CDR3 is TGCACCTCACCGGGGGGCCGGGGGGAGCAGTTCTTC. Residues: CTSPGGRGEQFF.

CDR3 protein: CASSYTGGADSPLHF. CDR3 nucleotide sequence: TGTGCCAGCAGTTACACTGGGGGGGCTGACTCACCCCTCCACTTT. The rearrangement joins TRBV6-5 to TRBJ1-6, with D possibly matching TRBD1 (6 bases). V lost 2 bases and J 10 bases, leaving 15 bases between the germline ends. CDR1 and CDR2 (germline): MNHEY, SVGAGI. CDR3 length: 15 amino acids.

The table lists this clonotype with many counts. The gene calls are TRBV28 and TRBJ1-1; D ambiguous. CDR3 length: 16 amino acids. Germline lookup yields CDR1 MDHEN and CDR2 SYDVKM. Trimming cost V 2 bases and J 5 bases, with 18 bases left between them. The CDR3 coding sequence is TGTGCCAGCAGTTTACCTGGACCTCCTAGAAGGACTGAAGCTTTCTTT. Translation gives CASSLPGPPRRTEAFF. Full variable domain (remainder filled in from reference TRBV28 and TRBJ1-1): DVKVTQSSRYLVKRTGEKVFLECVQDMDHENMFWYRQDPGLGLRLIYFSYDVKMKEKGDIPEGYSVSREKKERFSLILESASTNQTSMYLCASSLPGPPRRTEAFFGQGTRLTVV.

There are many counts of this clonotype. This chain uses TRBV11-2 with TRBJ1-2; D ambiguous. Looked up from germline, CDR1 is SGHAT and CDR2 is FQNNGV. The CDR3 runs 14 residues. V lost 6 bases and J lost 4, with 15 bases in between. CDR3 amino acids: CASSSPAPLYGYTF. DNA for the CDR3: TGTGCCAGCAGTTCTCCGGCCCCTCTCTATGGCTACACCTTC.

There are many counts of this clonotype. The V call is TRBV29-1, the J call TRBJ2-1, with 11 bases lining up with TRBD2. J was trimmed by 1 base and V by 4 bases; bases with no gene match: 6. CDR3 length equals 16 residues. CDR1 SQVTM and CDR2 ANQGSEA come from the germline V gene. The CDR3 protein is CSVVASGGRSYNEQFF. The DNA for the CDR3 is TGCAGCGTTGTGGCTAGCGGGGGGAGGTCCTACAATGAGCAGTTCTTC.

This sequence joins TRBV19 and TRBJ1-1; D uncertain. Germline V gene lookup returns CDR1 LNHDA and CDR2 SQIVND (reference sequence). V was cut by 7 bases and J by 8 bases, with 14 bases left in between. This CDR3 comprises 12 residues. CDR3 in amino acids: CASTGQSTEAFF. CDR3 nucleotide sequence: TGTGCCAGTACGGGCCAAAGTACCGAAGCTTTCTTT.

Ten or more counts support this clonotype. This chain uses TRBV7-2 with TRBJ2-5; 9 bases are shared with TRBD2. Looked up from germline, CDR1 is SGHTA and CDR2 is FQGNSA. CDR3 size: 16 residues. Losses at the gene ends were 0 bases for V and 4 bases for J; bases not matched to a gene: 6. CDR3 sequence (DNA): TGTGCCAGCAGCTTAGCGGGGCGGGGGGGCGGAGAGACCCAGTACTTC. Translation: CASSLAGRGGGETQYF.